This T cell receptor beta chain was captured in a study of blood T cell repertoires in COVID-19. Study context: Some COVID-19 samples were acute and others convalescent; all came from the United States, Italy and Spain. Sample material is recorded as cDNA or gDNA derived from T cells, B-cell-depleted T cells, or PBMCs.

This clone was recorded a few times. Per the original data handling: Reference gene primers were amplified, and this amplification served to estimate nucleated cell counts. Libraries were prepared by immunoSEQ multiplex PCR; TCRdb keeps only in-frame clonotypes and omits some of them. V, J and clone size reflect that table, while D and trimming were determined from the DNA. Here the sample spans more than 150,000 clones, about 79% being singletons. The sample comprised peripheral blood. The receptor's source is a woman aged 50 to 65 with acute or convalescent COVID-19.

CDR3 protein: CAIGQGSYGYTF. The DNA of the CDR3 is TGTGCCATTGGACAGGGGAGCTATGGCTACACCTTC. The chain employs TRBV10-3 and TRBJ1-2; 9 bases fit TRBD1. CDR3 length: 12 amino acids. Trimming at V came to 9 bases and at J to 4 bases, leaving 3 bases not matched to a gene. Germline-derived CDR1 and CDR2 are ENHRY and SYGVKD.